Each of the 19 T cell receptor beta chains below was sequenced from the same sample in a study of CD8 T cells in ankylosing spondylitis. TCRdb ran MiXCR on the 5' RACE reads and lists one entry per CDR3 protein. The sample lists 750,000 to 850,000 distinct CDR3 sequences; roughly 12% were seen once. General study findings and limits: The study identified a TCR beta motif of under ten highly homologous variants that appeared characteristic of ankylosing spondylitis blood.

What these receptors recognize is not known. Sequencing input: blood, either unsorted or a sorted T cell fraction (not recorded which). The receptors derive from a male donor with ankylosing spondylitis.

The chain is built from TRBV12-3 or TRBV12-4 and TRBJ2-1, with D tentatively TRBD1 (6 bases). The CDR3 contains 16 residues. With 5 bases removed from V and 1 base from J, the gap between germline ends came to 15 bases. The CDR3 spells CASSLFQGLSYNEQFF. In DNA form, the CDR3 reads TGTGCCAGCAGTCTATTCCAGGGGTTGTCCTACAATGAGCAGTTCTTC.

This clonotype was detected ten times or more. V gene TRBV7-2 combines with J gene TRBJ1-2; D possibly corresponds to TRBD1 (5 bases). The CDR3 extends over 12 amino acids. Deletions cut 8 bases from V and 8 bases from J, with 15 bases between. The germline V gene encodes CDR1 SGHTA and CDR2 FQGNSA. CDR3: CASSRDLWGYTF. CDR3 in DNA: TGTGCCAGCTCCCGGGACCTTTGGGGCTACACCTTC.

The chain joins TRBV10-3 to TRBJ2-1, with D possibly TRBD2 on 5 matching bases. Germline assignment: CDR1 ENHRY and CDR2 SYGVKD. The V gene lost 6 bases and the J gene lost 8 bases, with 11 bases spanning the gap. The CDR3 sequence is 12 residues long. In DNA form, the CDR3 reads TGTGCCATCAGGCGGACTGGCGATGAGCAGTTCTTC. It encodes CAIRRTGDEQFF.

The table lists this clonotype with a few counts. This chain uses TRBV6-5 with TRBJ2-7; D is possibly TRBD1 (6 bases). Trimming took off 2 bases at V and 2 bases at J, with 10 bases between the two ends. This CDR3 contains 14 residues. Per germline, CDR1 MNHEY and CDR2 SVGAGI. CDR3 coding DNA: TGTGCCAGCAGTTACGGCGGACAGACCTACGAGCAGTACTTC. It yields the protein CASSYGGQTYEQYF.

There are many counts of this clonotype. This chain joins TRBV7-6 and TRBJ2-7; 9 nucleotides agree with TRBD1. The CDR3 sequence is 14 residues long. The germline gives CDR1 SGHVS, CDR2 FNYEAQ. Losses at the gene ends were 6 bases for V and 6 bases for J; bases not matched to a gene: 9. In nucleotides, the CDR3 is TGTGCCAGCAGGGCCTGGGACAGGGCCCTCGAGCAGTACTTC. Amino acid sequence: CASRAWDRALEQYF. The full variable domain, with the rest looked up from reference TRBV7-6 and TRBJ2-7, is GAGVSQSPRYKVTKRGQDVALRCDPISGHVSLYWYRQALGQGPEFLTYFNYEAQQDKSGLPNDRFSAERPEGSISTLTIQRTEQRDSAMYRCASRAWDRALEQYFGPGTRLTVT.

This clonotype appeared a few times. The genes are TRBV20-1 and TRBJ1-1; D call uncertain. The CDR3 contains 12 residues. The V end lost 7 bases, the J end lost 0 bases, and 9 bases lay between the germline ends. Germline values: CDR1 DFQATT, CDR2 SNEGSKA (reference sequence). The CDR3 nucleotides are TGCAGTGTTAGGCAGATGAACACTGAAGCTTTCTTT. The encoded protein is CSVRQMNTEAFF.

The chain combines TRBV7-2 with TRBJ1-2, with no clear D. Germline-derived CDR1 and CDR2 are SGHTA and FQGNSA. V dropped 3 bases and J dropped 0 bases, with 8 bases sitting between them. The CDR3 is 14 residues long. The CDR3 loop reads CASSLGSPNYGYTF. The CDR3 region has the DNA TGTGCCAGCAGCTTGGGCAGCCCTAACTATGGCTACACCTTC.

The CDR3 DNA sequence: TGTGCCAGCACCCCTGGGCCAGCTCTGAACACTGAAGCTTTCTTT. Translated, it gives CASTPGPALNTEAFF. The V and J genes are TRBV6-1 and TRBJ1-1; no firm D call. Trimming pared 7 bases from V and 0 bases from J, leaving 15 bases between. The CDR3 loop spans 15 amino acids. Germline CDR1 reads MNHNS; CDR2 reads SASEGT.

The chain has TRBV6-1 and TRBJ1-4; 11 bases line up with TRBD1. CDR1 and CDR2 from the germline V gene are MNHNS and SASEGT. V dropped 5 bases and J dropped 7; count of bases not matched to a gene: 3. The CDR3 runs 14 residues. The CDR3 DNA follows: TGTGCCAGCAGTAGGGGACAGGGGGGTGAAAAACTGTTTTTT. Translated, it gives CASSRGQGGEKLFF.

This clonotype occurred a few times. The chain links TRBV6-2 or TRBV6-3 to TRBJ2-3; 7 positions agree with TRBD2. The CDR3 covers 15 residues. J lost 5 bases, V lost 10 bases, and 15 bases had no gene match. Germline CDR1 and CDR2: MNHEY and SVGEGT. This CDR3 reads CATTTSTRAIDTQYF. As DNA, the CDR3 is TGTGCCACCACGACTAGCACCAGGGCCATAGATACGCAGTATTTT.

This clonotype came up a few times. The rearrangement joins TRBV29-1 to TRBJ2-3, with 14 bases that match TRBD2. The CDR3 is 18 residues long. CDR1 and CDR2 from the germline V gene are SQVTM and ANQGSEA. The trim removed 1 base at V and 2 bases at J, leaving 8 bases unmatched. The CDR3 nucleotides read TGCAGCGTTGAAGCGACTAGCGGGAGGGCCTGGAACACAGATACGCAGTATTTT. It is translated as CSVEATSGRAWNTDTQYF.

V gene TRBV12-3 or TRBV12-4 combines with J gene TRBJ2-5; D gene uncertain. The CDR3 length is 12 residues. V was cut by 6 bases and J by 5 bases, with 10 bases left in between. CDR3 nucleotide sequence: TGTGCCAGCAGGGCGTTAGGGGAGACCCAGTACTTC. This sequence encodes CASRALGETQYF.

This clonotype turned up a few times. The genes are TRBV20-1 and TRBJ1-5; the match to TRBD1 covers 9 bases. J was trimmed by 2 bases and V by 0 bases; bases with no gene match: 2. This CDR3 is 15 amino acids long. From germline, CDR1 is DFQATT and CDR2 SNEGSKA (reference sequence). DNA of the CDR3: TGCAGTGCTAGAGACTGGACAGGGGGCAATCAGCCCCAGCATTTT. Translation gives CSARDWTGGNQPQHF.

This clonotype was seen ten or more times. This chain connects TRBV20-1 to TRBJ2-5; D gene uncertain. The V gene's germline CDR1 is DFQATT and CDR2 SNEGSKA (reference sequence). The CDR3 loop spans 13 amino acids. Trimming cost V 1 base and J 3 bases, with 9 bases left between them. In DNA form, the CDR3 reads TGCAGTGCTAGAGGTTTTGGGAAAGAGACCCAGTACTTC. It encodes CSARGFGKETQYF.

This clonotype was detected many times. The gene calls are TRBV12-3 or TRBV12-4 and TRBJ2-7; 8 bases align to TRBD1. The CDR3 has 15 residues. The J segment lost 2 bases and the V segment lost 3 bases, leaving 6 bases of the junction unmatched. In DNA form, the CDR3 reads TGTGCCAGCAGTTTTAGGGACAGGTCAACCTACGAGCAGTACTTC. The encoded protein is CASSFRDRSTYEQYF.

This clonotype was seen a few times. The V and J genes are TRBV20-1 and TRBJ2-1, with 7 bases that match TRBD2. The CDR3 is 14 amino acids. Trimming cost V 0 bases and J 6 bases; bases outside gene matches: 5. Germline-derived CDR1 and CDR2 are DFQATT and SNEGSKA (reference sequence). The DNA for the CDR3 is TGCAGTGCTAGAGAGGGGACTATTTCCAATGAGCAGTTCTTC. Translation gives CSAREGTISNEQFF.

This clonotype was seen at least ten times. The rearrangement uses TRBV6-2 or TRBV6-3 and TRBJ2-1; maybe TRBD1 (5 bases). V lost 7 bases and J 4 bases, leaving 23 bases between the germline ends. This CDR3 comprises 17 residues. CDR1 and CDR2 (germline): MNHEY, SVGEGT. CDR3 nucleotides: TGTGCCAGCAAGGCGGCAGGGTCTTACCTCCTTTACAATGAGCAGTTCTTC. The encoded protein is CASKAAGSYLLYNEQFF.

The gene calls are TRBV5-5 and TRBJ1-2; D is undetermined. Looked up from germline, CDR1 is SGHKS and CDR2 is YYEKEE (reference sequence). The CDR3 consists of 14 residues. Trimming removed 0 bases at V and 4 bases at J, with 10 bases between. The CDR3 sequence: CASSLAGLIYGYTF. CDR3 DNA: TGTGCCAGCAGCTTGGCCGGACTCATCTATGGCTACACCTTC.

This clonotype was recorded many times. CDR3: CASRPESGRAGETQYF. Written as DNA, the CDR3 is TGTGCCAGCAGACCCGAGAGCGGGAGGGCCGGGGAGACCCAGTACTTC. The rearrangement joins TRBV12-3 or TRBV12-4 to TRBJ2-5; TRBD2 agrees at 10 bases. The trim removed 6 bases at V and 5 bases at J, leaving 12 bases unmatched. The CDR3 runs to 16 residues.